Detailed here is one TCR beta chain. The antigen remains unidentified. The CDR3 runs 19 residues. The sample comes from a study of cytomegalovirus exposure and HLA in healthy donors. The PCR employed 60 Vbeta primers together with 13 Jbeta primers. Original processing notes: Roughly 11 million shared chains were among the approximately 87 million unique TCR beta chains that a later analysis counted. Method: immunoSEQ multiplex PCR; TCRdb's copy keeps in-frame clones and lacks some. V, J and clone size reflect that table, while D and trimming were determined from the DNA. The sample consists of 160,000 or so clones, approximately 78% of them appearing once. Regarding the study as a whole: Equally common other TCR beta chains were less clonally expanded than HLA-associated ones, a later analysis found. With high specificity and sensitivity, the classifier reportedly diagnosed cytomegalovirus status.

J is TRBJ2-4 and V is TRBV1; TRBD2 is the table's D call, not checked against the DNA. TRBV1 is termed a pseudogene. The origin of this receptor is a male donor in good health and CMV-seronegative. The sample comprised PBMCs. The CDR3 DNA sequence: TGCACCAGCAGCCAAGATACGGGGATAGCGGGAGAGAGGCAAAACATTCAGTACTTC. It encodes CTSSQDTGIAGERQNIQYF.